These T cell receptor beta chains were read from a single sample in a study of cytomegalovirus exposure and HLA in healthy donors. Measured with immunoSEQ multiplex PCR; TCRdb has only the in-frame clones, and not every one. The data contain over 150,000 clones, around 74% of them singletons. Sequences were obtained from PBMCs. The receptor source for this set is a man aged 18 to 29 in good health and CMV-seronegative. CDR3s include the opening cysteine and the closing phenylalanine or tryptophan. The order of the fields is clone size, V gene, D gene, J gene, CDR3 DNA, CDR3 protein. D genes are given only for firm matches. Clone size is not always given. Where it is, it says once, few, many or a class for expanded clones.

>.|TRBV6-5|.|TRBJ2-3
TGTGCCAGCAGTTACTCGCGAGCCACAGATACGCAGTATTTT
CASSYSRATDTQYF
>once|TRBV7-6|.|TRBJ2-4
TGTGCCAGCAGCGATCGGGAAACGGTTGGATCTTCTAAAAACATTCAGTACTTC
CASSDRETVGSSKNIQYF
>.|TRBV27|TRBD2|TRBJ2-5
TGTGCCAGCAGCCCGACTAGCGGGAGGATCCAAGAGACCCAGTACTTC
CASSPTSGRIQETQYF
>few|TRBV9|TRBD2|TRBJ2-3
TGTGCCAGCAGCTTGACCTCGGGGGGGGGCACAGATACGCAGTATTTT
CASSLTSGGGTDTQYF
>.|TRBV7-9|.|TRBJ2-5
TGTGCCAGCAGCTTAGCCCACCAGGGGAGGGGGGAGACCCAGTACTTC
CASSLAHQGRGETQYF
>.|TRBV7-9|.|TRBJ2-5
TGTGCCAGCAGCACAAGCGCAGGGGTGCGGGAGACCCAGTACTTC
CASSTSAGVRETQYF
>.|TRBV4-1|TRBD1|TRBJ2-4
TGCGCCAGCAGCCAACCTCGGACAGGGCCAAAAAACATTCAGTACTTC
CASSQPRTGPKNIQYF
>.|TRBV25-1|TRBD1|TRBJ2-5
TGTGCCAGCAGTGAATCCCGGACAGGGGAAGAGACCCAGTACTTC
CASSESRTGEETQYF
>once|TRBV2|TRBD2|TRBJ2-7
TGTGCCAGCAGCGGCTCCGGGCGGGAGGGCCTCGTACACGAGCAGTACTTC
CASSGSGREGLVHEQYF
>.|TRBV7-9|.|TRBJ2-5
TGTGCCAGCAGCCTGTTAGGGGGCGGACTACAAGAGACCCAGTACTTC
CASSLLGGGLQETQYF
>few|TRBV6-6|TRBD2|TRBJ2-5
TGTGCCAGCAGCCCATTAGCGGGAGGGGGGGAGACCCAGTACTTC
CASSPLAGGGETQYF